A single sample gave rise to the 20 T cell receptor beta chains below, sequenced in a study of T cell responses to AZD1222 COVID-19 vaccine. Profiling relied on immunoSEQ multiplex PCR, and the TCRdb table lists in-frame clones only, not all of them. The table has about 98,000 clones, more than 70% seen once; the top ten hold 17%. Specimen: peripheral blood, collected on day 0 of AZD1222 vaccination. The source of these receptors is an adult in good health.

The V call is TRBV11-3, the J call TRBJ1-1; D is uncertain. Germline loops: CDR1 SGHNT, CDR2 YENEEA. Trimming removed 4 bases from V and 2 bases from J, with 11 bases in between. This CDR3 is 14 amino acids long. CDR3 amino acids: CASSSYSPNTEAFF. CDR3 nucleotide sequence: TGTGCCAGCAGCTCATACTCCCCCAACACTGAAGCTTTCTTT.

The chain recombines TRBV4-1 with TRBJ2-1; TRBD2 agrees at 8 bases. The CDR3 consists of 16 residues. After removal of 2 bases from V and 1 base from J, the junction contained 4 bases not matched to a gene. Per germline, CDR1 MGHRA and CDR2 YSYEKL. The CDR3 DNA is TGCGCCAGCAGCCAACCCCGACTAGCGTCCTACAATGAGCAGTTCTTC. Amino acid sequence: CASSQPRLASYNEQFF.

V is TRBV18 and J is TRBJ2-2, with D possibly being TRBD2 (5 bases). Germline V gene sequence: CDR1 KGHSH, CDR2 LQKENI. Trimming pared 3 bases from V and 6 bases from J, leaving 11 bases between. The CDR3 runs to 14 residues. The CDR3 DNA is TGTGCCAGCTCACCCTTCTCGGGGTCCGGGGAGCTGTTTTTT. This codes for CASSPFSGSGELFF.

The rearrangement uses TRBV28 and TRBJ1-2; the D gene is possibly TRBD1 (5 bases). Germline CDR1 and CDR2: MDHEN and SYDVKM. The CDR3 covers 13 residues. Trimming removed 4 bases from V and 8 bases from J, with 14 bases in between. The DNA for the CDR3 is TGTGCCAGCAGTTCTTCAAGGGGCTACGGCTACACCTTC. Translated, it gives CASSSSRGYGYTF.

CDR3 sequence reads: CASSNMRGRGRYSNQPQHF. In DNA form, the CDR3 reads TGTGCCAGCAGCAACATGCGGGGGCGCGGGCGGTATAGCAATCAGCCCCAGCATTTT. The chain recombines TRBV21-1 with TRBJ1-5. TRBV21-1 is a pseudogene segment. The CDR3 covers 19 residues.

The chain links TRBV19 to TRBJ1-2; maybe TRBD1 (5 bases). Germline V gene sequence: CDR1 LNHDA, CDR2 SQIVND (reference sequence). This CDR3 region has 15 residues. Trimming removed 9 bases from V and 4 bases from J, with 21 bases in between. In nucleotides, the CDR3 is TGTGCCAGCCAAGCCGGGGACCAGGGTCGCTATGGCTACACCTTC. Its translation: CASQAGDQGRYGYTF.

CDR3 sequence: CASSLGSLMNTEAFF. CDR3 nucleotides: TGTGCCAGCAGTCTGGGCAGCCTCATGAACACTGAAGCTTTCTTT. The chain is built from TRBV28 and TRBJ1-1; D not certain. Trimming took off 5 bases at V and 0 bases at J, with 13 bases between the two ends. The CDR3 is made up of 15 amino acids. Germline V gene sequence: CDR1 MDHEN, CDR2 SYDVKM.

Written as DNA, the CDR3 is TGCGCCAGCAGCTTTGAGGCAGGCCCCTACAATGAGCAGTTCTTC. Its translation: CASSFEAGPYNEQFF. The V and J genes are TRBV5-1 and TRBJ2-1; D ambiguous. Per the germline V gene, CDR1 is SGHRS and CDR2 is YFSETQ. V was trimmed by 2 bases and J by 2 bases, leaving 11 bases between them. This CDR3 region has 15 residues.

The chain links TRBV9 to TRBJ2-5; TRBD2 is a possible D gene (5 bases). V was trimmed by 0 bases and J by 7 bases, leaving 7 bases between them. Looked up from germline, CDR1 is SGDLS and CDR2 is YYNGEE. This CDR3 has 12 amino acids. CDR3 DNA: TGTGCCAGCAGCGTAGATGCGGGGACCCAGTACTTC. Its translation is CASSVDAGTQYF.

This chain uses TRBV5-5 with TRBJ2-5, with 14 bases matching TRBD2. This CDR3 region has 16 residues. The J segment lost 5 bases and the V segment lost 3 bases, leaving 6 bases of the junction unmatched. Germline CDR1 and CDR2: SGHKS and YYEKEE (reference sequence). For the CDR3, the DNA is TGTGCCAGCAGCTCGACTAGCGGGAGGGCCGAGGAGACCCAGTACTTC. Translated: CASSSTSGRAEETQYF.

The count of this clone is one. The gene calls are TRBV6-2 or TRBV6-3 and TRBJ1-1; D unclear. Germline CDR1 MNHEY, CDR2 SVGEGT. The CDR3 has 17 residues. The germline V and J ends were trimmed by 0 bases and 4 bases, with 18 bases remaining between them. CDR3 in DNA: TGTGCCAGCAGTTACTCGAGAGGGCGGCCCATGGTCACTGAAGCTTTCTTT. It is translated as CASSYSRGRPMVTEAFF.

The chain has TRBV6-2 or TRBV6-3 and TRBJ2-1, with 7 bases matching TRBD1. Germline V gene lookup returns CDR1 MNHEY and CDR2 SVGEGT. V was pared by 2 bases and J by 4 bases, with 5 bases of the junction left unmatched. The CDR3 spans 15 residues. In nucleotides, the CDR3 is TGTGCCAGCAGTTACCGGGACAGTGGTTACAATGAGCAGTTCTTC. Its translation: CASSYRDSGYNEQFF.

This clone has just one count. This rearrangement joins TRBV21-1 to TRBJ2-7; no DNA check was done on the table's D call, TRBD1. TRBV21-1 is a recognized pseudogene. This CDR3 region has 17 residues. The CDR3 bases are TGTGCCAGCAGCAAAGAGAAATGGGACAGGGGAGTCTACGAGCAGTACGTC. This gives the protein CASSKEKWDRGVYEQYV.

This clone was recorded only once. This chain links TRBV19 with TRBJ1-2; the D is unclear. From germline, CDR1 is LNHDA and CDR2 SQIVND (reference sequence). This CDR3 has 12 amino acids. V was shortened by 5 bases and J by 5 bases, with 9 bases between the two germline ends. The CDR3 DNA is TGTGCCAGTAGTGAGGACGGATATGGCTACACCTTC. Translation gives CASSEDGYGYTF.

This chain uses TRBV10-2 with TRBJ1-1; D might be TRBD1 (5 bases). This CDR3 contains 13 residues. CDR1 is WSHSY and CDR2 is SAAADI in the germline V gene. Trimming removed 0 bases at V and 6 bases at J, with 8 bases between. The CDR3 DNA sequence: TGCGCCAGCAGTGAGTCGGGACTATCTGAAGCTTTCTTT. Translating it yields CASSESGLSEAFF.

This clone was seen once. Other DNA sequences in the sample encode the same CDR3. The rearrangement links TRBV18 to TRBJ1-2; D uncertain. The CDR3 has 12 residues. Deletions cut 3 bases from V and 5 bases from J, with 7 bases between. Germline values: CDR1 KGHSH, CDR2 LQKENI. In DNA form, the CDR3 reads TGTGCCAGCTCACCGCAGGAGTATGGCTACACCTTC. Translated, it gives CASSPQEYGYTF. The full variable domain, rest sourced from reference TRBV18 and TRBJ1-2, is NAGVMQNPRHLVRRRGQEARLRCSPMKGHSHVYWYRQLPEEGLKFMVYLQKENIIDESGMPKERFSAEFPKEGPSILRIQQVVRGDSAAYFCASSPQEYGYTFGSGTRLTVV.

J is TRBJ2-2 and V is TRBV7-9, with a possible D match to TRBD1 (8 bases). The CDR3 has 16 residues. V lost 4 bases and J lost 5, with 17 bases in between. The germline gives CDR1 SEHNR, CDR2 FQNEAQ (reference sequence). CDR3 amino acids: CASSSQTGGGTGELFF. CDR3 bases: TGTGCCAGCAGCTCCCAAACAGGGGGGGGAACCGGGGAGCTGTTTTTT. Complete variable domain (other parts from reference TRBV7-9 and TRBJ2-2): DTGVSQNPRHKITKRGQNVTFRCDPISEHNRLYWYRQTLGQGPEFLTYFQNEAQLEKSRLLSDRFSAERPKGSFSTLEIQRTEQGDSAMYLCASSSQTGGGTGELFFGEGSRLTVL.

The chain joins TRBV5-1 to TRBJ1-3; perhaps TRBD1 as D (5 bases). V was shortened by 2 bases and J by 7 bases, with 7 bases between the two germline ends. The CDR3 has 12 amino acids. Germline CDR1 and CDR2: SGHRS and YFSETQ. The chain's CDR3 is CASSFPGNTIYF. The DNA for the CDR3 is TGCGCCAGCAGCTTTCCAGGGAACACCATATATTTT.

This clone showed up many times. CDR3 in DNA: TGTGCCAGTAGTTCCCTCCTAGGGAGCTCCTACAATGAGCAGTTCTTC. It encodes CASSSLLGSSYNEQFF. V gene TRBV19 combines with J gene TRBJ2-1, with D maybe TRBD2 (5 bases). V was shortened by 5 bases and J by 0 bases, with 14 bases between the two germline ends. This CDR3 spans 16 amino acids. CDR1 is LNHDA and CDR2 is SQIVND in the germline V gene (reference sequence).

The chain uses TRBV11-3 and TRBJ1-1; D not resolved. The germline gives CDR1 SGHNT, CDR2 YENEEA. The V end was cut by 6 bases, the J end by 0 bases, with 8 bases between. This CDR3 is 13 amino acids long. The CDR3 bases are TGTGCCAGCAGTTGGGATATGAACACTGAAGCTTTCTTT. It encodes CASSWDMNTEAFF.